This record looks at one T cell receptor beta chain sequence and its context. Its antigen remains unknown. Pre-culture CD4+ samples were sequenced deeply, targeting roughly 220,000 T cell genomes. Measured with immunoSEQ multiplex PCR; TCRdb has only the in-frame clones, and not every one. The sample lists almost 90,000 clones, approximately 86% seen once, with roughly 1.6% in the top ten. This specimen belongs to a study of T cell repertoires and HLA-DP antigens. Germline V gene data show CDR1 as ENHRY and CDR2 as SYGVKD. CDR3 length: 13 residues. V lost 5 bases, J lost 5 bases, and 12 bases lay in between.

Sequences were obtained from CD4+ T cells from PBMCs. The source of this sequence is a man in his forties or fifties in good health and CMV-seronegative. The chain recombines TRBV10-3 with TRBJ2-5; D not resolved. The CDR3 region is CAISSGSSETQYF. The CDR3 nucleotides read TGTGCCATCAGTTCGGGTTCCTCGGAGACCCAGTACTTC.